These T cell receptor beta chains were read from a single sample in a study of shared clonotypes between healthy human individuals. Clones were sequenced by immunoSEQ multiplex PCR, and TCRdb holds only the in-frame ones, with some missing. The table lists approximately 530,000 clones, roughly 95% of them singletons. Sequencing used naive CD4+ T cells sorted from blood. The receptors here all came from a woman aged 25-40 years in good health. The CDR3 runs from the conserved cysteine through the conserved F or W. D genes are given only for firm matches. Rows give clone size only sometimes, using once, few, many, or a class for an expanded clone.

TRBJ2-1 | TRBV19 | - | TRBD2 | TGTGCCAGTAGTCCCACCACTAGCGCCCTAAATGAGCAGTTCTTC | CASSPTTSALNEQFF
TRBJ1-1 | TRBV5-4 | - | TRBD1 | TGTGCCAGCAGCGGCCGGGACAGGGCTGTCCAGAACACTGAAGCTTTCTTT | CASSGRDRAVQNTEAFF
TRBJ2-1 | TRBV5-1 | once | TRBD2 | TGCGCCAGCAGCTTCTTGGTGGGAGGGCCGGAGAATGAGCAGTTCTTC | CASSFLVGGPENEQFF
TRBJ1-5 | TRBV29-1 | - | - | TGCAGCGTTGGAGGGGTCAATCAGCCCCAGCATTTT | CSVGGVNQPQHF
TRBJ1-1 | TRBV19 | - | TRBD1 | TGTGCCAGTAGAAATCCCGGGACAGGGAACACTGAAGCTTTCTTT | CASRNPGTGNTEAFF
TRBJ2-7 | TRBV27 | - | - | TGTGCCAGCAGCCCTTCACTCGGGAGCTCCTACGAGCAGTACTTC | CASSPSLGSSYEQYF
TRBJ1-5 | TRBV14 | - | - | TGTGCCAGCAGCCTGACCTGGGATCAGCCCCAGCATTTT | CASSLTWDQPQHF
TRBJ1-2 | TRBV29-1 | once | TRBD1 | TGCAGCGTTGGTGGGACAGCCTATGGCTACACCTTC | CSVGGTAYGYTF
TRBJ1-1 | TRBV5-1 | once | - | TGCGCCAGCAGCTTGGGGATCCGGGGTAACACTGAAGCTTTCTTT | CASSLGIRGNTEAFF
TRBJ2-3 | TRBV5-1 | - | TRBD1 | TGCGCCAGCAGCTCTGGACAGGCCGCAGGTATTACGCAGTATTTT | CASSSGQAAGITQYF
TRBJ2-5 | TRBV2 | - | - | TGTGCCAGCAGTGTGGTCCAAGAGACCCAGTACTTC | CASSVVQETQYF
TRBJ2-1 | TRBV2 | once | - | TGTGCCAGCAGATTAGTCAGCGGCGAGCAGTTCTTC | CASRLVSGEQFF
TRBJ2-5 | TRBV28 | - | - | TGTGCCAGCAGTTTTGTAACCGGGGAGACCCAGTACTTC | CASSFVTGETQYF
TRBJ2-4 | TRBV5-1 | once | - | TGCGCCAGCAGCTTGTGGGGCGGGGTAAACATTCAGTACTTC | CASSLWGGVNIQYF
TRBJ1-5 | TRBV21-1 | - | - | TGTGCCAGCAGCGACAGGCAGGGGGCTAGTCAGCCCCAGCATTTT | CASSDRQGASQPQHF
TRBJ2-6 | TRBV18 | - | - | TGTGCCAGCTCACCCTTCAGTCACGGGCTTGGGGCCAACGTCCTGACTTTC | CASSPFSHGLGANVLTF
TRBJ2-2 | TRBV5-1 | - | - | TGCGCCAGCAGCTTGTATGGACAGAACACCGGGGAGCTGTTTTTT | CASSLYGQNTGELFF
TRBJ1-1 | TRBV28 | - | - | TGTGCCAGCAGTTTTTTCTTGTTCAGGACGGTGGACACTGAAGCTTTCTTT | CASSFFLFRTVDTEAFF
TRBJ1-4 | TRBV4-1 | - | - | TGCGCCAGCAGCCAAGTCGCAGGCGGTAATGAAAAACTGTTTTTT | CASSQVAGGNEKLFF
TRBJ2-7 | TRBV2 | - | - | TGCGCTGGGGGGGCTTTGTCCTACGAGCAGTACTTC | CAGGALSYEQYF
TRBJ1-2 | TRBV4-1 | - | - | TGCGCCAGCAGCCCCGGACGAGCTAACTATGGCTACACCTTC | CASSPGRANYGYTF
TRBJ2-2 | TRBV6-6 | - | - | TGTGCCAGCAGTTACGACGCAGGGGTCGGGGAGCTGTTTTTT | CASSYDAGVGELFF
TRBJ2-1 | TRBV5-6 | - | TRBD2 | TGTGCCAGCAGCAGCTCCGGGACTAGTCGCAATGAGCAGTTCTTC | CASSSSGTSRNEQFF
TRBJ2-1 | TRBV2 | - | - | TGTGCCAGCAGTGAAGCGTTCGGACAAGCAAACGCCCTGTACAATGAGCAGTTCTTC | CASSEAFGQANALYNEQFF
TRBJ2-1 | TRBV4-1 | - | TRBD2 | TGCGCCAGCAGCCAATTATTGTCTCGCGGGAGGCACAATGAGCAGTTCTTC | CASSQLLSRGRHNEQFF
TRBJ2-1 | TRBV4-1 | once | TRBD2 | TGCGCCAGCAGCCAGACTAGCCGGTTCTACAATGAGCAGTTCTTC | CASSQTSRFYNEQFF
TRBJ2-7 | TRBV19 | - | - | TGTGCCAGTAGTCAACCCGGAGACACCGACTCCTACGAGCAGTACTTC | CASSQPGDTDSYEQYF
TRBJ2-1 | TRBV7-9 | - | - | TGTGCCAGCAACCGTGGACGGGAAACATACAATGAGCAGTTCTTC | CASNRGRETYNEQFF
TRBJ1-2 | TRBV28 | - | TRBD1 | TGTGCCAGCAGTTTTCAGGGACAGCACTATGGCTACACCTTC | CASSFQGQHYGYTF
TRBJ1-5 | TRBV5-1 | once | TRBD1 | TGCGCCAGCAGCCCGGGACAGGGGGGCAATCAGCCCCAGCATTTT | CASSPGQGGNQPQHF
TRBJ2-2 | TRBV11-2 | few | TRBD1 | TGTGCCAGCAGGGGACAGGTGAACACCGGGGAGCTGTTTTTT | CASRGQVNTGELFF
TRBJ2-7 | TRBV29-1 | - | TRBD2 | TGCAGCGTTGATCCGATCGGTAGCGGGAGTTTATCCTACGAGCAGTACTTC | CSVDPIGSGSLSYEQYF
TRBJ2-1 | TRBV27 | - | TRBD2 | TGTGCCAGCAGTATATCCGGGACTAGCATCTATGAGCAGTTCTTC | CASSISGTSIYEQFF
TRBJ2-3 | TRBV7-6 | - | - | TGTGCCAGCAGCTTACAGGGATCTAGCACAGATACGCAGTATTTT | CASSLQGSSTDTQYF
TRBJ2-1 | TRBV18 | once | - | TGTGCCAGCTCACCAAGAGGAGATCATTCCTACAATGAGCAGTTCTTC | CASSPRGDHSYNEQFF
TRBJ2-7 | TRBV27 | - | - | TGTGCCAGCATTCTCAGGGCTGGCGGATTCTACGAGCAGTACTTC | CASILRAGGFYEQYF
TRBJ2-7 | TRBV28 | - | TRBD2 | TGTGCCTCGCAAGTGGGCGGGAGGGCCTACGAGCAGTACTTC | CASQVGGRAYEQYF
TRBJ2-7 | TRBV6-7 | - | - | TGTGCCAGCAGTCTTCGGGACACCTACGAGCAGTACTTC | CASSLRDTYEQYF
TRBJ2-5 | TRBV5-1 | - | - | TGCGCCAGCAGCTTGAGGGTTTTGGAGACCCAGTACTTC | CASSLRVLETQYF
TRBJ2-7 | TRBV30 | - | TRBD2 | TGTGCCGAAGGACTAGCGGGAGGTTCCGAGCAGTACTTC | CAEGLAGGSEQYF
TRBJ2-1 | TRBV11-2 | - | - | TGTGCCAGCAGCTCCCGTGGGGAAGGATACAATGAGCAGTTCTTC | CASSSRGEGYNEQFF
TRBJ2-7 | TRBV18 | - | - | TGTGCCAGCTCAGCACAGGGATCCCACTACGAGCAGTACTTC | CASSAQGSHYEQYF
TRBJ2-5 | TRBV19 | - | TRBD2 | TGTGCCAGTAGTCCTTGGGACTATAAGGAGACCCAGTACTTC | CASSPWDYKETQYF
TRBJ2-7 | TRBV7-2 | - | - | TGTGCCAGCAGCATCTCACAGGGTTACGAGCAGTACTTC | CASSISQGYEQYF
TRBJ2-1 | TRBV30 | - | - | TGTGCCTGGAGGGCCAGGGGCGTGACCTACAATGAGCAGTTCTTC | CAWRARGVTYNEQFF
TRBJ1-3 | TRBV10-2 | - | - | TGCGCCAGCAGTCTACAGGGAGGAGAAACTGGAAACACCATATATTTT | CASSLQGGETGNTIYF
TRBJ1-3 | TRBV29-1 | - | TRBD1 | TGCAGCGTTTCGGGACAGGGGGCTGGAAACACCATATATTTT | CSVSGQGAGNTIYF
TRBJ1-4 | TRBV4-1 | - | - | TGCGCCAGCAGCCACCTGACCGTGCCCAATGAAAAACTGTTTTTT | CASSHLTVPNEKLFF
TRBJ2-3 | TRBV10-2 | - | - | TGCGCCAGCAGTCCCACAGCTGATACGCAGTATTTT | CASSPTADTQYF
TRBJ2-3 | TRBV6-4 | - | - | TGTGCCAGCAGTGACTCGGCAGATACGCAGTATTTT | CASSDSADTQYF
TRBJ2-5 | TRBV9 | - | - | TGTGCCAGCAGCGTAGGGGCAGGGCAAGAGACCCAGTACTTC | CASSVGAGQETQYF
TRBJ2-3 | TRBV18 | - | TRBD1 | TGTGCCAGCTCACCGGGACAGGGGGCGGCCCCCCCCACAGATACGCAGTATTTT | CASSPGQGAAPPTDTQYF
TRBJ2-3 | TRBV4-1 | - | TRBD2 | TGCGCCAGCAGCCAAGAAAAATGGGGGCTAGCGGGGGGCACAGATACGCAGTATTTT | CASSQEKWGLAGGTDTQYF